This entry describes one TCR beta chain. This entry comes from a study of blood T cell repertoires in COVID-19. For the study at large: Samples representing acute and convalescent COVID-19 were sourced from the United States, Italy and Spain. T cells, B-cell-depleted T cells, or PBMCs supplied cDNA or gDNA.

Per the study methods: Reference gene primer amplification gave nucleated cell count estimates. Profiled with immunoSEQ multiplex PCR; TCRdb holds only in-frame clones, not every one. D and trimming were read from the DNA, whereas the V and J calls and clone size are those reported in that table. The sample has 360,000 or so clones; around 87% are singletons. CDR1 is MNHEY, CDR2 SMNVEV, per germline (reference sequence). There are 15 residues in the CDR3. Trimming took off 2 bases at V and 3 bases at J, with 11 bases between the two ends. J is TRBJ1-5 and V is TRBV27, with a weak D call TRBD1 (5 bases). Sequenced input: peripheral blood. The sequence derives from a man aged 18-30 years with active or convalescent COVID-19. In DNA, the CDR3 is TGTGCCAGCAGTTTAGTCGGGGGTACCAATCAGCCCCAGCATTTT. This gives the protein CASSLVGGTNQPQHF.